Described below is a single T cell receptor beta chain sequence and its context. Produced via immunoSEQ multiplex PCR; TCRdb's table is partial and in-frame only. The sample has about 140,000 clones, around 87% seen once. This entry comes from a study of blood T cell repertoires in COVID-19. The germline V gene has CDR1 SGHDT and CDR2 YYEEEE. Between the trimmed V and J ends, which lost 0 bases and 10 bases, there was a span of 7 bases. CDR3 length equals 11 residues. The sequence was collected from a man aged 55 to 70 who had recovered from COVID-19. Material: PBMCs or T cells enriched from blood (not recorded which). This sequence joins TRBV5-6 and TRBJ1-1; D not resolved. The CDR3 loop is CASSLGEAAFF. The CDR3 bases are TGTGCCAGCAGCTTGGGAGAGGCAGCTTTCTTT.